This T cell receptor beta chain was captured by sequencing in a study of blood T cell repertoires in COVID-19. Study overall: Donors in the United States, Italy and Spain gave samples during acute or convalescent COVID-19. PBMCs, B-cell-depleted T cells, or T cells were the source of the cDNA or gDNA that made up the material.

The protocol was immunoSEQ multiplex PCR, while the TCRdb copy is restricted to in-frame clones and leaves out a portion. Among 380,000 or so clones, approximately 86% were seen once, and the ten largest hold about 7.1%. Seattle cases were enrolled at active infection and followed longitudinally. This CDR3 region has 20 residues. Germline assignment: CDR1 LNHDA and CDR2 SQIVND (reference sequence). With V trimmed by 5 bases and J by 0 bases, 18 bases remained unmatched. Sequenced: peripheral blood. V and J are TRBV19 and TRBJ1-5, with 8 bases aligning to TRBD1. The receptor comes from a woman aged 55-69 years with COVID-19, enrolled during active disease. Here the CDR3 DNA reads TGTGCCAGTAGTGCCCTCGCCGGGACAGGCCTCTTTCGTAGCAATCAGCCCCAGCATTTT. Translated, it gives CASSALAGTGLFRSNQPQHF.